This TCR beta chain was retrieved from a study of blood T cell repertoires in COVID-19. Produced via immunoSEQ multiplex PCR; TCRdb's table is partial and in-frame only. This table holds about 54,000 clones, about 85% found once. Germline CDR1 and CDR2: KGHSH and LQKENI. Trimming shortened V by 3 bases and J by 8 bases, and 10 bases separated the two germline ends. The CDR3 runs 12 residues. Sequencing was performed on peripheral blood. V gene TRBV18 combines with J gene TRBJ1-1; D remains unclear. The clonotype originates from a man aged 35 to 55 with active COVID-19. CDR3 nucleotide sequence: TGTGCCAGCTCACCTGGCCAGACAGAAGCTTTCTTT. Translating gives CASSPGQTEAFF.